Listed here is a single TCR beta chain. A CD45RO/CCR7/CD25/CD127/CD95/CD27 panel sorted naive, central memory, regulatory and stem cell-like memory CD4+ cells. CDR3 length: 14 residues. CDR1 is SNHLY and CDR2 is FYNNEI in the germline V gene. After removal of 6 bases from V and 5 bases from J, the junction contained 6 bases not matched to a gene. This entry comes from a study of beta chain features in type 1 diabetes. Expressed TCRB transcripts were sequenced because the entire RNA isolate underwent reverse transcription. Assay used: immunoSEQ multiplex PCR; TCRdb lists only in-frame clones, some missing. This table holds about 350,000 clones, 20% found once.

The clonotype comes from a woman between 18 and 29 years old in good health. V is TRBV2 and J is TRBJ2-1, with 8 bases aligning to TRBD1. The sequenced material came from naive CD4+ T cells from blood. In nucleotides, the CDR3 is TGTGCCAGCAGAAGGGACAGGTACCACAATGAGCAGTTCTTC. Protein product: CASRRDRYHNEQFF.